These 29 T cell receptor beta chains originate from one sample sequenced in a study of spatial heterogeneity in lung cancer. General study results and limits: The study found that expanded intratumoral alpha and beta TCR counts tracked tumor mutation counts.

TCRdb used MiXCR to reprocess the 5' RACE reads, holding one entry per CDR3 protein. The sample records fewer than 9,500 distinct CDR3 sequences, 6.5% to 9% being singletons. As for time point: sample taken at primary tumor resection. These receptors have no known antigen. The material was lung tumor tissue, obtained at surgery. All receptors derive from a male donor with early-stage non-small cell lung cancer.

This clonotype was seen repeatedly, ten times or more. This chain links TRBV24-1 with TRBJ2-4, with a possible D match to TRBD2 (7 bases). This CDR3 region has 22 residues. Germline assignment: CDR1 KGHDR and CDR2 SFDVKD. V was shortened by 5 bases and J by 0 bases, with 31 bases between the two germline ends. DNA for the CDR3: TGTGCCACCAGTGCCACTGGGGGGGGCCGCCAGGTCAGTCTAGTAGCCAAAAACATTCAGTACTTC. Translating gives CATSATGGGRQVSLVAKNIQYF.

This clonotype appeared a few times. The CDR3 sequence is CASSLGSGYDGYTF. The CDR3 DNA is TGCGCCAGCAGCTTGGGTTCAGGGTACGATGGCTACACCTTC. This rearrangement joins TRBV5-1 to TRBJ1-2, with D perhaps TRBD1 (5 bases). The CDR3 contains 14 residues. Trimming took off 0 bases at V and 6 bases at J, with 12 bases between the two ends. Germline V gene data show CDR1 as SGHRS and CDR2 as YFSETQ.

CDR3 nucleotides: TGTGCCAGCAGCCAAGTTCGAGAGACCCAGTACTTC. Amino acid sequence: CASSQVRETQYF. V and J are TRBV14 and TRBJ2-5; D remains ambiguous. V was trimmed by 1 base and J by 4 bases, leaving 4 bases between them. Germline-derived CDR1 and CDR2 are SGHDN and FVKESK. This CDR3 region has 12 residues.

At least ten counts were recorded for this clonotype. This chain uses TRBV7-8 with TRBJ2-3; possibly TRBD2 for D (6 bases). V dropped 5 bases and J dropped 10 bases, with 10 bases sitting between them. Germline CDR1 reads SGHVS; CDR2 reads FQNEAQ. The length of the CDR3 is 11 residues. The CDR3 loop is CASSVTGAQYF. CDR3 nucleotides: TGTGCCAGCAGCGTTACGGGGGCGCAGTATTTT.

This clonotype was seen at least ten times. The J gene is TRBJ2-7, the V gene TRBV5-4; TRBD2 matches at 15 bases. CDR3 size: 18 residues. V shed 4 bases and J 0 bases; nucleotides not matched to a gene: 8. CDR1 is SGHNT, CDR2 YYREEE, per germline (reference sequence). CDR3: CASSPGLAGGGLSYEQYF. The CDR3 DNA reads TGTGCCAGCAGCCCGGGACTAGCGGGAGGTGGCCTCTCCTACGAGCAGTACTTC.

Relative to its sample, this clonotype is medium-sized. The V call is TRBV12-3 or TRBV12-4, the J call TRBJ1-1; a weak D match, TRBD1 (5 bases). V was cut by 4 bases and J by 2 bases, with 8 bases left in between. CDR3 length: 13 amino acids. The CDR3 DNA is TGTGCCAGCAGTTCGGGGCCTAACACTGAAGCTTTCTTT. Translation: CASSSGPNTEAFF.

This clonotype was recorded many times. The chain employs TRBV29-1 and TRBJ2-6, with TRBD2 matching 7 bases. The trim removed 6 bases at V and 2 bases at J, leaving 4 bases unmatched. Germline lookup yields CDR1 SQVTM and CDR2 ANQGSEA. The CDR3 runs to 14 residues. CDR3 DNA: TGCAGCGTCCGCGGGGGAGCTGGGGCCAACGTCCTGACTTTC. It specifies CSVRGGAGANVLTF.

This clonotype was seen many times. The V gene is TRBV20-1, the J gene TRBJ2-7; 10 bases align to TRBD2. Germline CDR1 reads DFQATT; CDR2 reads SNEGSKA (reference sequence). The CDR3 is made up of 15 amino acids. Trimming at V came to 4 bases and at J to 5 bases, leaving 11 bases not matched to a gene. CDR3 in amino acids: CSAKTLAGAQDEQYF. CDR3 nucleotides: TGCAGTGCTAAAACTCTAGCGGGAGCCCAGGACGAGCAGTACTTC.

This clonotype was counted ten times or more. Here the CDR3 DNA reads TGTGCCATCAGCGCGACAGGGGTCGAGCAGTACTTC. Its protein is CAISATGVEQYF. The chain has TRBV10-3 and TRBJ2-7; 8 bases fit TRBD1. V lost 6 bases and J lost 6; bases outside the gene matches: 4. Germline V CDR1 and CDR2: ENHRY, SYGVKD. The length of the CDR3 is 12 residues.

The chain employs TRBV29-1 and TRBJ2-3; 8 bases are a match to TRBD2. V lost 3 bases and J lost 1; bases outside the gene matches: 0. CDR3 length: 13 residues. Per the germline V gene, CDR1 is SQVTM and CDR2 is ANQGSEA. The CDR3 protein is CSVETSGTDTQYF. The CDR3, as DNA: TGCAGCGTTGAGACTAGCGGCACAGATACGCAGTATTTT.

The sample holds many counts of this clonotype. The rearrangement joins TRBV5-1 to TRBJ1-1, with D perhaps matching TRBD1 (5 bases). The CDR3 is 13 amino acids. Trimming removed 2 bases from V and 3 bases from J, with 8 bases in between. Germline CDR1 SGHRS, CDR2 YFSETQ. The CDR3, as DNA: TGCGCCAGCAGCTTTACAGGTGACACTGAAGCTTTCTTT. It encodes CASSFTGDTEAFF.

By proportion, this clonotype is medium-sized. The chain has TRBV7-9 and TRBJ2-4; D perhaps matches TRBD2 (5 bases). V lost 5 bases, J lost 1 base, and 21 bases lay in between. CDR3 length: 18 residues. CDR1 is SEHNR and CDR2 is FQNEAQ in the germline V gene (reference sequence). The CDR3 DNA reads TGTGCCAGCAGCCCCAATTTCGGAGGATTAGGGGCCAAAAACATTCAGTACTTC. It is translated as CASSPNFGGLGAKNIQYF.

In its sample, this clonotype was seen many times. The CDR3: CAWNSGRGQETQYF. The CDR3 nucleotides are TGTGCCTGGAATAGCGGGAGGGGTCAAGAGACCCAGTACTTC. This chain connects TRBV28 to TRBJ2-5; TRBD2 matches at 11 bases. Trimming at V came to 11 bases and at J to 2 bases, leaving 7 bases not matched to a gene. The CDR3 contains 14 residues. CDR1 MDHEN and CDR2 SYDVKM come from the germline V gene.

This clonotype was seen a handful of times. This rearrangement joins TRBV6-1 to TRBJ2-1, with TRBD2 matching 9 bases. Trimming took 7 bases from V and 4 from J; bases not matched to a gene: 8. The CDR3 is 15 amino acids. Germline V gene sequence: CDR1 MNHNS, CDR2 SASEGT. CDR3 coding DNA: TGTGCCAGCACCCTCCCTAGCGGGGAATACAATGAGCAGTTCTTC. It translates to CASTLPSGEYNEQFF.

This clonotype is labeled as medium-sized. The rearrangement uses TRBV20-1 and TRBJ2-3; TRBD2 matches 7 bases. After removal of 0 bases from V and 1 base from J, the junction contained 10 bases not matched to a gene. This CDR3 is 17 amino acids long. Per germline, CDR1 DFQATT and CDR2 SNEGSKA (reference sequence). CDR3 loop: CSARDLRGSGGTDTQYF. The CDR3 region has the DNA TGCAGTGCTAGAGATCTGCGCGGGAGCGGAGGCACAGATACGCAGTATTTT.

This clonotype was detected many times. The chain links TRBV4-1 to TRBJ1-5; D ambiguous. Per the germline V gene, CDR1 is MGHRA and CDR2 is YSYEKL. The CDR3 length is 15 residues. Between the trimmed V and J ends, which lost 1 base and 11 bases, there was a span of 18 bases. This CDR3 reads CASSQVVRSPRAQHF. The CDR3, as DNA: TGCGCCAGCAGCCAAGTAGTGAGGAGCCCGAGGGCCCAGCATTTT.

CDR3 coding DNA: TGTGCCACCAGTGGGTGGGGTTTACATGATGAGCAGTTCTTC. Translation gives CATSGWGLHDEQFF. The rearrangement uses TRBV24-1 and TRBJ2-1; unclear D gene. The CDR3 is 14 residues long. Trimming removed 5 bases at V and 8 bases at J, with 15 bases between. Germline-derived CDR1 and CDR2 are KGHDR and SFDVKD.

The rearrangement joins TRBV20-1 to TRBJ1-1; unclear D gene. The CDR3 runs 11 residues. Per the germline V gene, CDR1 is DFQATT and CDR2 is SNEGSKA (reference sequence). Trimming stripped 2 bases from V and 3 bases from J, with 4 bases between. This CDR3 is CSARQDTEAFF. DNA for the CDR3: TGCAGTGCTAGACAGGACACTGAAGCTTTCTTT.

This clonotype was detected many times. This sequence joins TRBV2 and TRBJ2-6; tentative D call: TRBD2 (5 bases). CDR3 length: 18 amino acids. The germline V gene has CDR1 SNHLY and CDR2 FYNNEI. With 7 bases removed from V and 0 bases from J, the gap between germline ends came to 19 bases. The CDR3 region is CASMEVTETASGANVLTF. The CDR3 DNA is TGTGCCAGCATGGAGGTAACAGAAACTGCCTCTGGGGCCAACGTCCTGACTTTC.

In regard to this clonotype: Just one base apart from a much larger clone, this may be a read error. CDR3 region: CASSLLADSYNEQFF. The CDR3 nucleotides read TGTGCCAGCAGCCTCCTAGCAGACTCCTACAATGAGCAGTTCTTC. The rearrangement joins TRBV7-2 to TRBJ2-1; D possibly corresponds to TRBD2 (5 bases). This CDR3 has 15 amino acids. Deletions cut 5 bases from V and 0 bases from J, with 11 bases between. Germline V gene lookup returns CDR1 SGHTA and CDR2 FQGNSA.

Comments on this clonotype: One base away lies a much larger clone, so this may be a sequencing read error. Here the CDR3 reads CASSTRTGAGYGYTF. For the CDR3, the DNA is TGTGCCAGCAGCACCAGGACAGGGGCGGGCTATGGCTACACCTTC. The chain has TRBV7-2 and TRBJ1-2; 9 bases are a match to TRBD1. With 5 bases clipped from V and 4 bases from J, the junction kept 8 bases outside the gene matches. The CDR3 loop spans 15 amino acids. From germline, CDR1 is SGHTA and CDR2 FQGNSA. Full variable domain (outside the CDR3, taken from reference TRBV7-2 and TRBJ1-2): GAGVSQSPSNKVTEKGKDVELRCDPISGHTALYWYRQSLGQGLEFLIYFQGNSAPDKSGLPSDRFSAERTGGSVSTLTIQRTQQEDSAVYLCASSTRTGAGYGYTFGSGTRLTVV.

This clonotype was recorded at least ten times. The chain carries TRBV29-1 and TRBJ2-1, with TRBD2 identical over 10 bases. Trimming cost V 2 bases and J 7 bases; bases outside gene matches: 2. Germline V gene sequence: CDR1 SQVTM, CDR2 ANQGSEA. CDR3 length: 13 residues. The CDR3 region is CSVESGGANEQFF. For the CDR3, the DNA is TGCAGCGTTGAAAGCGGGGGGGCAAATGAGCAGTTCTTC.

This chain joins TRBV4-3 and TRBJ2-1; D perhaps matches TRBD2 (6 bases). Germline V CDR1 and CDR2: LGHNA, YSLEER. V gave up 0 bases and J gave up 13 bases, with 13 bases separating them. The CDR3 loop spans 13 amino acids. In DNA form, the CDR3 reads TGCGCCAGCAGCCAAGATCGGCGGGACTTCCAGTTCTTC. Its protein is CASSQDRRDFQFF.

This clonotype was seen ten or more times. The CDR3 coding sequence is TGTGCCAGCAGCGTAGAGGCCGGGACAGGAGATTCACCCCTCCACTTT. The encoded protein is CASSVEAGTGDSPLHF. J is TRBJ1-6 and V is TRBV9; TRBD1 matches 8 bases. The CDR3 runs 16 residues. V shed 0 bases and J 8 bases; nucleotides not matched to a gene: 7. Germline-derived CDR1 and CDR2 are SGDLS and YYNGEE. Full variable domain (remainder filled in from reference TRBV9 and TRBJ1-6): DSGVTQTPKHLITATGQRVTLRCSPRSGDLSVYWYQQSLDQGLQFLIQYYNGEERAKGNILERFSAQQFPDLHSELNLSSLELGDSALYFCASSVEAGTGDSPLHFGNGTRLTVT.

This clonotype was observed at least ten times. V and J are TRBV7-2 and TRBJ2-3; D is uncertain. CDR3 length: 12 amino acids. V was cut by 1 base and J by 10 bases, with 9 bases left in between. CDR1 is SGHTA, CDR2 FQGNSA, per germline. CDR3 coding DNA: TGTGCCAGCAGCTTAGAGAGGAGAGCGCAGTATTTT. This sequence encodes CASSLERRAQYF.

This clonotype appeared many times. This chain joins TRBV27 and TRBJ1-2; D not certain. Between the trimmed V and J ends, which lost 3 bases and 8 bases, there was a span of 16 bases. The CDR3 is made up of 14 amino acids. Germline V gene sequence: CDR1 MNHEY, CDR2 SMNVEV (reference sequence). The CDR3 region has the DNA TGTGCCAGCAGTTTTAAGGGCGCCGCGGGGGGCTACACCTTC. Its protein is CASSFKGAAGGYTF.

With regard to this clonotype: Its ends do not fully match the called genes, so a read error is possible. The chain recombines TRBV11-2 with TRBJ2-3; D might be TRBD1 or TRBD2, each matching 6 bases. Germline lookup yields CDR1 SGHAT and CDR2 FQNNGV. CDR3 length equals 16 residues. This CDR3 reads CASSLGWGASTDAQYF. The CDR3 DNA reads as TGTGCCAGCAGCTTAGGTTGGGGGGCGAGCACAGATGCGCAGTATTTT.

This clonotype has a count of ten or more. The V call is TRBV28, the J call TRBJ2-7; tentative D call: TRBD2 (5 bases). V shed 10 bases and J shed 0 bases, with 7 bases lying between them. Looked up from germline, CDR1 is MDHEN and CDR2 is SYDVKM. The CDR3 has 11 amino acids. The CDR3 protein is CAIGSSYEQYF. CDR3 in DNA: TGTGCCATTGGGAGCTCCTACGAGCAGTACTTC.

By its share, this clonotype is medium-sized. This chain joins TRBV7-2 and TRBJ1-5; D gene uncertain. The germline gives CDR1 SGHTA, CDR2 FQGNSA. The CDR3 totals 14 residues. Between the trimmed V and J ends, which lost 5 bases and 8 bases, there was a span of 16 bases. The CDR3 DNA reads as TGTGCCAGCAGCGGAGGGTCTGGGAGTAAGCCCCAGCATTTT. Translation gives CASSGGSGSKPQHF.